This T cell receptor (beta chain) was recovered during a study of cytomegalovirus exposure and HLA in healthy donors. Study results and caveats: CMV serostatus was the sole immune exposure data available. In a later analysis, donors in an Asian-associated ancestry cluster reportedly had fewer N-insertions in productive TCRs than the cohort mean. Several V segments, TRBV6-2 and TRBV6-3 among them, could not be told apart and were dropped.

13 Jbeta primers and 60 Vbeta primers were used for the PCR. Per the original data handling: About 10 million shared chains were among the 65 million to 85 million unique TCR beta chains that a later analysis counted. TCRdb's table, derived via immunoSEQ multiplex PCR, lists solely in-frame clones and lacks some. V, J and clone size were drawn from that table, and D and trimming were deduced from the DNA. The data show about 160,000 clones, about 75% seen once. Germline V CDR1 and CDR2: SGHAT, FQDESV (reference sequence). V was shortened by 1 base and J by 6 bases, with 12 bases between the two germline ends. The CDR3 sequence is 15 residues long. This clone has just a few counts. The antigen remains unidentified.

The sequence came from a female donor in good health and CMV-seronegative. V and J are TRBV11-1 and TRBJ2-2; D may be TRBD1 (5 bases). Sequencing was done on a sample of PBMCs. The CDR3 bases are TGTGCCAGCAGCTTAGTAGGCAGGGCCGCCGGGGAGCTGTTTTTT. Protein: CASSLVGRAAGELFF.